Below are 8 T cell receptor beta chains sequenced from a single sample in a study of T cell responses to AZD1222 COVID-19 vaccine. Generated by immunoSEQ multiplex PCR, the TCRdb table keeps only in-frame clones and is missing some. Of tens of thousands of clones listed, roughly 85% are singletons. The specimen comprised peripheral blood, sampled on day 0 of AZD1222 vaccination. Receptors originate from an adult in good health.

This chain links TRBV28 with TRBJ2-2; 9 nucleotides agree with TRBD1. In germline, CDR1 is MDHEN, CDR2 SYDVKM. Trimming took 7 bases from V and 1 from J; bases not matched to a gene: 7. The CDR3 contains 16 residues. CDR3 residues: CASTLQGAMNTGELFF. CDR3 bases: TGTGCCAGCACGCTACAGGGGGCCATGAACACCGGGGAGCTGTTTTTT. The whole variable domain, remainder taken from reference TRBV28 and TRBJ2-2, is DVKVTQSSRYLVKRTGEKVFLECVQDMDHENMFWYRQDPGLGLRLIYFSYDVKMKEKGDIPEGYSVSREKKERFSLILESASTNQTSMYLCASTLQGAMNTGELFFGEGSRLTVL.

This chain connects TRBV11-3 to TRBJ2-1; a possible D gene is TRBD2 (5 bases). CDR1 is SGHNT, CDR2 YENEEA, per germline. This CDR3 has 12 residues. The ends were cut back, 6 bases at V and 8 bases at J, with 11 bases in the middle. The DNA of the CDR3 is TGTGCCAGCAGTCCGGGAAGCCATGAGCAGTTCTTC. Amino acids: CASSPGSHEQFF.

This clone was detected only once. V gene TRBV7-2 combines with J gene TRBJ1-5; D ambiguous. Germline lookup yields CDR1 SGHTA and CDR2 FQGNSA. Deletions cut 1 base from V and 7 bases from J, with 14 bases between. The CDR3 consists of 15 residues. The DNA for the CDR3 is TGTGCCAGCAGCTTAGATCACCGGCAGTTCCAGCCCCAGCATTTT. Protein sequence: CASSLDHRQFQPQHF.

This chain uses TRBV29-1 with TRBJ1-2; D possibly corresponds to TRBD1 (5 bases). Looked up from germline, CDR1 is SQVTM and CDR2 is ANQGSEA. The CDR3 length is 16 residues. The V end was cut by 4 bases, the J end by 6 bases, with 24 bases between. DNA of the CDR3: TGCAGCGTTGGCGGGGCTCCGGCAGAGGGCGTTGATGGCTACACCTTC. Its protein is CSVGGAPAEGVDGYTF.

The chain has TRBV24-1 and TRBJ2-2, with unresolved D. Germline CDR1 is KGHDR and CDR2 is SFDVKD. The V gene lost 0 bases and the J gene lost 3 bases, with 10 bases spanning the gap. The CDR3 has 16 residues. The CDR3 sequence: CATSDLFPDYTGELFF. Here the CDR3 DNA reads TGTGCCACCAGTGATTTGTTCCCCGATTACACCGGGGAGCTGTTTTTT.

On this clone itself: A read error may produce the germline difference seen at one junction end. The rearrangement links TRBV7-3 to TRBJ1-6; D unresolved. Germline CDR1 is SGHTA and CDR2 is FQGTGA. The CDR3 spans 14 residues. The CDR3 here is CASSLIGVGSPLYF. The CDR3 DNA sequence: TGTGCCAGCAGCTTAATAGGCGTAGGATCACCCCTCTACTTT.

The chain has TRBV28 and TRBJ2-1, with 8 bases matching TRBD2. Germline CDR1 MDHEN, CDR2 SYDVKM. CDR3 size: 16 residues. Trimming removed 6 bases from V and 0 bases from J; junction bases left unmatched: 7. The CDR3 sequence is CASRGTSGSSYNEQFF. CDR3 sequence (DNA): TGTGCCAGCAGGGGAACCAGCGGGAGCTCCTACAATGAGCAGTTCTTC.

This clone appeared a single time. This CDR3 is CATSDTGNDEQYF. The CDR3 region has the DNA TGTGCCACCAGTGATACGGGCAACGACGAGCAGTACTTC. This rearrangement joins TRBV24-1 to TRBJ2-7; D remains unclear. This CDR3 has 13 residues. V was pared by 3 bases and J by 5 bases, with 10 bases between. Germline V gene lookup returns CDR1 KGHDR and CDR2 SFDVKD.